The next 5 T cell receptor beta chains were all read from a single sample in a study of blood T cell repertoires in COVID-19. Clones were read by immunoSEQ multiplex PCR, and TCRdb kept only the in-frame ones, dropping some. The sample has 100,000 to 140,000 clones; about 90% are singletons. Sequencing was done on a sample of peripheral blood. The receptors were sampled from a man between 35 and 55 years old with active or convalescent COVID-19.

The chain employs TRBV18 and TRBJ1-6, with 7 bases identical to TRBD1. CDR1 is KGHSH and CDR2 is LQKENI in the germline V gene. V gave up 6 bases and J gave up 5 bases; unmatched junction bases: 4. The CDR3 covers 14 residues. CDR3: CASSSGTDNSPLHF. The CDR3, as DNA: TGTGCCAGCTCGTCCGGGACAGATAATTCACCCCTCCACTTT.

This clone came up a few times. The chain joins TRBV11-2 to TRBJ1-6; D may be TRBD1 (6 bases). Trimming shortened V by 4 bases and J by 7 bases, and 14 bases separated the two germline ends. The CDR3 extends over 15 amino acids. Germline CDR1 reads SGHAT; CDR2 reads FQNNGV. The CDR3 bases are TGTGCCAGCAGCTCGAACCCTCAGGGGAATTCACCCCTCCACTTT. Translation: CASSSNPQGNSPLHF.

The chain employs TRBV2 and TRBJ1-5; 7 bases agree with TRBD1. Germline assignment: CDR1 SNHLY and CDR2 FYNNEI. CDR3 length equals 15 residues. Trimming took 4 bases from V and 7 from J; bases not matched to a gene: 10. The CDR3 nucleotides are TGTGCCAGCAGTGGCATAACAGGGGAAAGGCAGCCCCAGCATTTT. Residues: CASSGITGERQPQHF.

The chain has TRBV27 and TRBJ1-2, with D possibly being TRBD1 (5 bases). From germline, CDR1 is MNHEY and CDR2 SMNVEV (reference sequence). This CDR3 spans 13 amino acids. V was cut by 2 bases and J by 4 bases, with 8 bases left in between. The CDR3 loop is CASSLTGGYGYTF. DNA of the CDR3: TGTGCCAGCAGTTTAACAGGTGGCTATGGCTACACCTTC.

The chain carries TRBV12-3 or TRBV12-4 and TRBJ2-7; possibly TRBD2 for D (6 bases). CDR3 length equals 13 residues. V was trimmed by 0 bases and J by 3 bases, leaving 6 bases between them. CDR3 nucleotides: TGTGCCAGCAGTTTAGCTAGCGGCTACGAGCAGTACTTC. It codes for CASSLASGYEQYF.